This passage covers 19 T cell receptor beta chains from one sample sequenced in a study of T cells after yellow fever vaccination. In TCRdb, the 5' RACE reads were re-called with MiXCR into one record per CDR3 protein. The sample carries tens of thousands of distinct CDR3 sequences, 6% to 8% recorded once. Sequences were derived from CD8+ T cells sorted from PBMCs, sampled roughly 15 days after the first yellow fever vaccination. These receptors were collected from a man between 18 and 29 years old who received the YFV17D yellow fever vaccine.

There are a few counts of this clonotype. The genes are TRBV4-1 and TRBJ2-6; D remains ambiguous. The CDR3 length is 16 residues. V lost 2 bases and J lost 3, with 11 bases in between. Per the germline V gene, CDR1 is MGHRA and CDR2 is YSYEKL. The CDR3 coding sequence is TGCGCCAGCAGCCAATCCCCCCCCGGTGGGGCCAACGTCCTGACTTTC. Its protein product is CASSQSPPGGANVLTF.

The table lists this clonotype with many counts. This chain joins TRBV6-1 and TRBJ1-2; possibly TRBD1 for D (5 bases). The CDR3 is made up of 14 amino acids. Trimming shortened V by 0 bases and J by 8 bases, and 13 bases separated the two germline ends. Germline CDR1 is MNHNS and CDR2 is SASEGT. The CDR3 DNA reads TGTGCCAGCAGTGAAGCGCACGGGGGATCCGGCTACACCTTC. This encodes CASSEAHGGSGYTF.

This clonotype was seen at least ten times. The V and J genes are TRBV7-8 and TRBJ2-2; the match to TRBD2 covers 11 bases. Germline V gene lookup returns CDR1 SGHVS and CDR2 FQNEAQ. The CDR3 length is 16 residues. The V gene end was trimmed by 3 bases and the J gene end by 6 bases; junction bases not matched to a gene: 6. The CDR3 nucleotides are TGTGCCAGCAGCTTTAGCGGGGGGGCGTTTCCCGGGGAGCTGTTTTTT. Translation gives CASSFSGGAFPGELFF.

Relative to its sample, this clonotype is large (0.1 to 1%). This chain connects TRBV6-2 or TRBV6-3 to TRBJ2-3, with 7 bases that match TRBD1. This CDR3 has 16 amino acids. Looked up from germline, CDR1 is MNHEY and CDR2 is SVGEGT. After removal of 0 bases from V and 2 bases from J, the junction contained 5 bases not matched to a gene. The CDR3 DNA sequence: TGTGCCAGCAGTTACTCGATGGACAGGCACACAGATACGCAGTATTTT. It translates to CASSYSMDRHTDTQYF.

In this sample, this clonotype turned up a few times. The J gene is TRBJ1-4, the V gene TRBV7-9, with D unclear. The CDR3 contains 13 residues. In germline, CDR1 is SEHNR, CDR2 FQNEAQ (reference sequence). V gave up 1 base and J gave up 8 bases, with 8 bases separating them. CDR3 in DNA: TGTGCCAGCAGCTTAGGGCCGGAGGAAAAACTGTTTTTT. Its translation is CASSLGPEEKLFF.

This clonotype was counted at least ten times. The chain has TRBV12-3 or TRBV12-4 and TRBJ1-2; 7 nucleotides line up with TRBD1. After removal of 3 bases from V and 4 bases from J, the junction contained 5 bases not matched to a gene. The CDR3 consists of 14 residues. The CDR3 coding sequence is TGTGCCAGCAGTTTTGGCAGGGGGACCTATGGCTACACCTTC. It encodes CASSFGRGTYGYTF.

This clonotype was recorded at least ten times. The rearrangement joins TRBV20-1 to TRBJ2-1; D is uncertain. The ends were cut back, 3 bases at V and 4 bases at J, with 13 bases in the middle. Germline V CDR1 and CDR2: DFQATT, SNEGSKA (reference sequence). This CDR3 has 14 residues. As DNA, the CDR3 is TGCAGTGCTAGCCCACTCGACTCTTACAATGAGCAGTTCTTC. As protein: CSASPLDSYNEQFF.

This clonotype was seen many times. Mismatch with germline at one junction end may stem from a read error. V gene TRBV14 combines with J gene TRBJ1-2, with TRBD1 as a possible D gene (5 bases). The CDR3 loop spans 13 amino acids. Germline V gene data show CDR1 as SGHDN and CDR2 as FVKESK. This chain's CDR3 is CASRQAGNYGYTF. The CDR3 region has the DNA TGTGCCAGCAGACAAGCAGGGAACTATGGCTACACCTTC.

This clonotype was seen a handful of times. The V call is TRBV6-2 or TRBV6-3, the J call TRBJ1-5; TRBD1 agrees at 11 bases. The germline V gene has CDR1 MNHEY and CDR2 SVGEGT. The CDR3 has 15 residues. Unmatched junction bases numbered 4, after V lost 5 bases and J lost 4 bases. The CDR3: CASSGTGGANQPQHF. The CDR3 DNA sequence: TGTGCCAGCAGTGGGACAGGGGGGGCTAATCAGCCCCAGCATTTT.

This clonotype has ten or more counts. V usage is TRBV4-3 and J usage is TRBJ1-6; perhaps TRBD1 as D (6 bases). This CDR3 has 16 residues. The germline V and J ends were trimmed by 0 bases and 10 bases, with 16 bases remaining between them. Germline V gene data show CDR1 as LGHNA and CDR2 as YSLEER. The DNA of the CDR3 is TGCGCCAGCAGCCAAGATGTTGGGACAAGAGCCTCACCCCTCCACTTT. Encoded protein: CASSQDVGTRASPLHF.

This clonotype was recorded at least ten times. This chain uses TRBV10-3 with TRBJ1-5, with D unresolved. The CDR3 runs to 14 residues. The germline CDR1 and CDR2 sequences are ENHRY and SYGVKD. The V and J ends lost 10 bases and 2 bases respectively, with 15 bases between them. The chain's CDR3 is CATSLNSGNQPQHF. The CDR3 DNA reads TGTGCCACCTCGCTAAACAGCGGCAATCAGCCCCAGCATTTT.

Concerning this clonotype: This sequence may be a read error, since a much larger clone differs from it by one base. The chain uses TRBV10-3 and TRBJ2-2, with D perhaps matching TRBD1 or TRBD2 (6 bases each). CDR3 length: 16 amino acids. Germline V lookup: CDR1 ENHRY, CDR2 SYGVKD. Deletions cut 3 bases from V and 7 bases from J, with 18 bases between. Written as DNA, the CDR3 is TGTGCCATCAGTGAAGGGGGGAGCGACCCTGACGGGGAGCTGTTTTTT. Protein sequence: CAISEGGSDPDGELFF.

In its sample, this clonotype was seen many times. This rearrangement joins TRBV12-3 or TRBV12-4 to TRBJ2-1, with TRBD2 matching over 8 bases. Losses at the gene ends were 6 bases for V and 6 bases for J; bases not matched to a gene: 13. This CDR3 comprises 16 residues. CDR3 protein: CASSLSGGLSSNEQFF. In nucleotides, the CDR3 is TGTGCCAGCAGCCTCAGCGGGGGCCTTAGTAGCAATGAGCAGTTCTTC.

This clonotype was picked up many times. The chain uses TRBV4-1 and TRBJ1-5; the D is unclear. Germline CDR1 is MGHRA and CDR2 is YSYEKL. The CDR3 is 14 residues long. Trimming took off 0 bases at V and 7 bases at J, with 10 bases between the two ends. Here the CDR3 DNA reads TGCGCCAGCAGCCAAGAAACCGCTCTCCAGCCCCAGCATTTT. This translates into CASSQETALQPQHF.

The chain combines TRBV9 with TRBJ2-3; D unclear. Germline-derived CDR1 and CDR2 are SGDLS and YYNGEE. Between the trimmed V and J ends, which lost 0 bases and 0 bases, there was a span of 11 bases. This CDR3 contains 16 residues. CDR3 sequence reads: CASSVGGTASTDTQYF. For the CDR3, the DNA is TGTGCCAGCAGCGTAGGAGGAACCGCTAGCACAGATACGCAGTATTTT.

This clonotype was picked up many times. J is TRBJ1-1 and V is TRBV4-3; unclear D gene. The CDR3 spans 13 residues. The germline V gene encodes CDR1 LGHNA and CDR2 YSLEER. V dropped 0 bases and J dropped 11 bases, with 13 bases sitting between them. The CDR3 DNA reads as TGCGCCAGCAGCCAAGATGGTCGAGGTGCGGCTTTCTTT. Translation gives CASSQDGRGAAFF.

This clonotype came up many times. This chain links TRBV11-2 with TRBJ2-3; possibly TRBD1 for D (5 bases). V was shortened by 4 bases and J by 2 bases, with 10 bases between the two germline ends. The CDR3 has 14 residues. CDR1 is SGHAT, CDR2 FQNNGV, per germline. The CDR3 protein is CASSWGRTTDTQYF. For the CDR3, the DNA is TGTGCCAGCAGCTGGGGCAGGACCACAGATACGCAGTATTTT.

The chain employs TRBV4-3 and TRBJ2-2; 7 bases agree with TRBD2. The CDR3 contains 16 residues. J lost 4 bases, V lost 0 bases, and 5 bases had no gene match. Germline assignment: CDR1 LGHNA and CDR2 YSLEER. In DNA, the CDR3 is TGCGCCAGCAGCCAAGATTCGGGGGGAGGCACCGGGGAGCTGTTTTTT. Translated: CASSQDSGGGTGELFF.

This clonotype was counted many times. The genes are TRBV4-2 and TRBJ2-1; unclear D gene. The ends were cut back, 4 bases at V and 0 bases at J, with 13 bases in the middle. Germline-derived CDR1 and CDR2 are LGHNA and YNFKEQ. This CDR3 spans 16 amino acids. The CDR3 region has the DNA TGTGCCAGCAGCCCACGAAAGACCGGCTCCTACAATGAGCAGTTCTTC. Its protein product is CASSPRKTGSYNEQFF.